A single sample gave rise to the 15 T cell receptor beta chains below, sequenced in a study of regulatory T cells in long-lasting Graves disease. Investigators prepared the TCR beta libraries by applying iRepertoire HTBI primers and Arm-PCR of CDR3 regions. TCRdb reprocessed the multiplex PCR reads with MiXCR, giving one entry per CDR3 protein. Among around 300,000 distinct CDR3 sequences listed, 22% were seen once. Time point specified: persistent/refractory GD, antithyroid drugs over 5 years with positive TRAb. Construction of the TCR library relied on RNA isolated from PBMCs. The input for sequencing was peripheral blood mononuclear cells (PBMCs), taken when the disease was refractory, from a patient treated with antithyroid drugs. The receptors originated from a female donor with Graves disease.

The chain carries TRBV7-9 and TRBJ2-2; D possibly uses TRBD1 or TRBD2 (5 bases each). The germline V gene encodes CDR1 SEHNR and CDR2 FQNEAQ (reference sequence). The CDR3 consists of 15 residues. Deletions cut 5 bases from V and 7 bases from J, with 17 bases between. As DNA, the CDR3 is TGTGCCAGCAGCCCAACGCAGGGAGTCATCGGGGAGCTGTTTTTT. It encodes CASSPTQGVIGELFF. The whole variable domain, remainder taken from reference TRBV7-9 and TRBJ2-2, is DTGVSQNPRHKITKRGQNVTFRCDPISEHNRLYWYRQTLGQGPEFLTYFQNEAQLEKSRLLSDRFSAERPKGSFSTLEIQRTEQGDSAMYLCASSPTQGVIGELFFGEGSRLTVL.

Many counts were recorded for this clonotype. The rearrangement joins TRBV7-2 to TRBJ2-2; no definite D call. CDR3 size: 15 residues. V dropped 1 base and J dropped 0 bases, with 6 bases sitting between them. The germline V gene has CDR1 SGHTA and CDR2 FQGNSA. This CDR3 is CASSLGQTNTGELFF. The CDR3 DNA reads TGTGCCAGCAGCTTAGGTCAGACGAACACCGGGGAGCTGTTTTTT.

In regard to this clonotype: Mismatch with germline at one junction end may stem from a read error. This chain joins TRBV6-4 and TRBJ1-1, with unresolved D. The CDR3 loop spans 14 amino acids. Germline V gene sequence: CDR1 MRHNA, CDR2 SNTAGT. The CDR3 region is CASSYSTEDTEAFF. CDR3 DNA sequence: TGTGCCAGCAGTTACTCGACCGAAGACACTGAAGCTTTCTTT.

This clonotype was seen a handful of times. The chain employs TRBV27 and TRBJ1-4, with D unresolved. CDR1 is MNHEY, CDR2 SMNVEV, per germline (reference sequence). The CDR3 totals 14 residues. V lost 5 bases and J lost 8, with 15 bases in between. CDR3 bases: TGTGCCAGCAGTAAGAGCCAGCAGTGGGAAAAACTGTTTTTT. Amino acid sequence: CASSKSQQWEKLFF. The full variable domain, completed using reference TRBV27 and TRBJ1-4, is EAQVTQNPRYLITVTGKKLTVTCSQNMNHEYMSWYRQDPGLGLRQIYYSMNVEVTDKGDVPEGYKVSRKEKRNFPLILESPSPNQTSLYFCASSKSQQWEKLFFGSGTQLSVL.

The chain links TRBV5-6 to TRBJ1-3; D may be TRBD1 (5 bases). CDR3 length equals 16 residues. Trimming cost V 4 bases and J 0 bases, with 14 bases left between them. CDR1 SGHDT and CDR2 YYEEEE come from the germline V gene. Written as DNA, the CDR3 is TGTGCCAGCAGCAGAACCGGGACGGACTCTGGAAACACCATATATTTT. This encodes CASSRTGTDSGNTIYF.

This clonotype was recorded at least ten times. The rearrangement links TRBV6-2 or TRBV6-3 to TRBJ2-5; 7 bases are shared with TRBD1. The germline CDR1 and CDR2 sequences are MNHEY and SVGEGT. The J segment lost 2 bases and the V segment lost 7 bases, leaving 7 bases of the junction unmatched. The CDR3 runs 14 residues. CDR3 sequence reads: CASTEGTVQETQYF. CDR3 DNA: TGTGCCAGCACCGAAGGGACAGTACAAGAGACCCAGTACTTC.

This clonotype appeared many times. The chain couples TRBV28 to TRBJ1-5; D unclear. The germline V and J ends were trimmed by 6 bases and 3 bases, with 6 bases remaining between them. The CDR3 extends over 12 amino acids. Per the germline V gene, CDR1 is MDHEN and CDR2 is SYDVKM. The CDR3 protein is CASRQTNQPQHF. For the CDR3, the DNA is TGTGCCAGCAGACAGACCAATCAGCCCCAGCATTTT.

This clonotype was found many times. CDR3 residues: CASSYGAPISGNTIYF. DNA for the CDR3: TGTGCCAGCAGTTACGGAGCACCTATCTCTGGAAACACCATATATTTT. The V call is TRBV27, the J call TRBJ1-3; no clear D gene. The CDR3 is 16 amino acids. Germline assignment: CDR1 MNHEY and CDR2 SMNVEV (reference sequence). Trimming pared 4 bases from V and 0 bases from J, leaving 13 bases between.

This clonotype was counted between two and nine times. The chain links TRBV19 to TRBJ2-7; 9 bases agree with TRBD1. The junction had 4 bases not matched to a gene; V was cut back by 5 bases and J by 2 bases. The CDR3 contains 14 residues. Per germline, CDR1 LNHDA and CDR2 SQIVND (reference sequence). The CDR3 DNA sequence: TGTGCCAGTAGTGCGCGGACAGGGGCCTACGAGCAGTACTTC. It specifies CASSARTGAYEQYF.

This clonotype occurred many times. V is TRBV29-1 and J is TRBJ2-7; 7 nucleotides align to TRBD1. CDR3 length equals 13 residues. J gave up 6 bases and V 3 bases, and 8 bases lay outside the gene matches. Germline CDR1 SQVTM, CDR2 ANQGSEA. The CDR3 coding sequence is TGCAGCGTTGATAGGGGGCGCTTAGGCGAGCAGTACTTC. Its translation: CSVDRGRLGEQYF.

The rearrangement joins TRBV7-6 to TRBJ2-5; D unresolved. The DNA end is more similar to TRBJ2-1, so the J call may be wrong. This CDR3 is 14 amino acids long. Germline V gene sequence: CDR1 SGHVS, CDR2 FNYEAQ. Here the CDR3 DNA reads TGTGCCAGCAGCCCCGGCAGTCTGGACAATGAGCAGTTCTTC. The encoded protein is CASSPGSLDNEQFF.

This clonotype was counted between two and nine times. CDR3 protein: CSARDRGAPNEKLFF. The DNA of the CDR3 is TGCAGTGCTAGAGATCGCGGGGCCCCTAATGAAAAACTGTTTTTT. J is TRBJ1-4 and V is TRBV20-1; weak D call: TRBD1 (5 bases). The CDR3 runs to 15 residues. V lost 0 bases to trimming and J lost 3 bases, with 11 bases between them. Germline V gives CDR1 DFQATT, CDR2 SNEGSKA (reference sequence).

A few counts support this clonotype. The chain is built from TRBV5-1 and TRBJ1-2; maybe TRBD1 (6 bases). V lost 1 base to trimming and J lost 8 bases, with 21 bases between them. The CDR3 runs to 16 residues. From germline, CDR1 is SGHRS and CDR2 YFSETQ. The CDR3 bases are TGCGCCAGCAGCTTGAATGGACAGCCCGAAGTGGGGGGCTACACCTTC. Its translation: CASSLNGQPEVGGYTF.

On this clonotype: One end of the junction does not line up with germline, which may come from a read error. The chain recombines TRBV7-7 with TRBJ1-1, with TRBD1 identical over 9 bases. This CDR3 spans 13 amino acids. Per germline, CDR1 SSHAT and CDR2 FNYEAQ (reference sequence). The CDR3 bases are TGTGCTAGCAGCTTGCGACAGGGGGCTGAAGCTTTCTTT. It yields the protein CASSLRQGAEAFF. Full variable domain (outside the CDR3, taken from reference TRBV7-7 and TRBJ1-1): GAGVSQSPRYKVTKRGQDVTLRCDPISSHATLYWYQQALGQGPEFLTYFNYEAQPDKSGLPSDRFSAERPEGSISTLTIQRTEQRDSAMYRCASSLRQGAEAFFGQGTRLTVV.

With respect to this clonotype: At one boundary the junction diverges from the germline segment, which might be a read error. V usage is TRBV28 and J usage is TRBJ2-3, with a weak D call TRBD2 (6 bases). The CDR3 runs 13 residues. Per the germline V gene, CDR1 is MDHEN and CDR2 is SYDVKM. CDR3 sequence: CASSFGGMNTHHF. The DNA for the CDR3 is TGTGCCAGCAGTTTCGGAGGGATGAATACGCACCATTTT.